The 27 T cell receptor beta chains given below trace back to one sample, sequenced in a study of blood T cell repertoires in COVID-19 (dated by TCRdb to about 2020). Libraries were prepared through the immunoSEQ multiplex PCR assay. TCRdb took this table from immuneACCESS and kept in-frame rearrangements with V and J called. Such tables lack part of the clones; where checked against another copy, unresolved V genes explain under half of the gap, and the rest is unexplained. The sample table lists around 68,000 clones, 86% of them with a count of one. About 17% of the sample rests with the top ten. The sequenced sample consisted of peripheral blood. These receptor sequences come from a man between 35 and 55 years old with COVID-19, enrolled during active disease.

The V gene is TRBV6-2 or TRBV6-3, the J gene TRBJ2-7; TRBD2 aligns across 8 bases. The germline gives CDR1 MNHEY, CDR2 SVGEGT. CDR3 length: 16 amino acids. V was pared by 0 bases and J by 2 bases, with 6 bases of the junction left unmatched. CDR3 residues: CASSYSLTSDPYEQYF. The CDR3 nucleotides are TGTGCCAGCAGTTACTCGTTGACTAGCGACCCCTACGAGCAGTACTTC.

V gene TRBV28 combines with J gene TRBJ2-2; 7 bases are shared with TRBD1. CDR1 and CDR2 from the germline V gene are MDHEN and SYDVKM. Losses at the gene ends were 7 bases for V and 3 bases for J; bases not matched to a gene: 8. The CDR3 consists of 15 residues. CDR3 region: CASNLGTVDTGELFF. In DNA, the CDR3 is TGTGCCAGCAACCTCGGGACAGTAGACACCGGGGAGCTGTTTTTT.

This rearrangement joins TRBV9 to TRBJ2-2; 8 bases fit TRBD2. Per the germline V gene, CDR1 is SGDLS and CDR2 is YYNGEE. Germline trimming cut 3 bases from V and 0 bases from J; bases unmatched to any gene: 7. The CDR3 length is 17 residues. The CDR3 DNA sequence: TGTGCCAGCAGCGCCTATGGACTAGCAACGAACACCGGGGAGCTGTTTTTT. Translated, it gives CASSAYGLATNTGELFF.

This chain connects TRBV18 to TRBJ2-7; 11 bases map to TRBD2. Germline V gives CDR1 KGHSH, CDR2 LQKENI. This CDR3 comprises 15 residues. J gave up 5 bases and V 5 bases, and 8 bases lay outside the gene matches. CDR3 in DNA: TGTGCCAGCTCATCGTCGACTAGCGGGGCTCACGAGCAGTACTTC. It is translated as CASSSSTSGAHEQYF.

This clone was recorded once. The V gene is TRBV9, the J gene TRBJ2-1; D may be TRBD2 (6 bases). Per the germline V gene, CDR1 is SGDLS and CDR2 is YYNGEE. The V and J ends lost 0 bases and 10 bases respectively, with 11 bases between them. This CDR3 contains 13 residues. This CDR3 reads CASSVVLASEQFF. CDR3 nucleotide sequence: TGTGCCAGCAGCGTAGTACTAGCCTCCGAGCAGTTCTTC.

V usage is TRBV5-6 and J usage is TRBJ1-5, with D possibly being TRBD1 (5 bases). Germline lookup yields CDR1 SGHDT and CDR2 YYEEEE. Trimming took 4 bases from V and 2 from J, leaving 7 bases between them. The CDR3 extends over 13 amino acids. CDR3: CASSQTGNQPQHF. Written as DNA, the CDR3 is TGTGCCAGCAGCCAGACAGGCAATCAGCCCCAGCATTTT.

The CDR3 bases are TGTGCCACGGTCCGGGACACTGAAGCTTTCTTT. Its protein product is CATVRDTEAFF. The gene calls are TRBV6-5 and TRBJ1-1; the D is unclear. The CDR3 totals 11 residues. Germline CDR1 reads MNHEY; CDR2 reads SVGAGI. Trimming shortened V by 10 bases and J by 3 bases, and 9 bases separated the two germline ends.

The V gene is TRBV9, the J gene TRBJ2-3, with no clear D. Germline V lookup: CDR1 SGDLS, CDR2 YYNGEE. CDR3 length: 13 residues. The V end lost 4 bases, the J end lost 2 bases, and 8 bases lay between the germline ends. The CDR3, as DNA: TGTGCCAGCAGCCGAATACTCACAGATACGCAGTATTTT. Translated, it gives CASSRILTDTQYF.

The V and J genes are TRBV6-2 or TRBV6-3 and TRBJ2-6; 8 bases match TRBD2. This CDR3 is built from 16 residues. Trimming cost V 4 bases and J 2 bases; bases outside gene matches: 4. The germline CDR1 and CDR2 sequences are MNHEY and SVGEGT. DNA for the CDR3: TGTGCCAGCAGTTCCGGGGGGGCGACTGGGGCCAACGTCCTGACTTTC. Translating gives CASSSGGATGANVLTF.

J is TRBJ2-1 and V is TRBV4-1; tentatively, D is TRBD2 (7 bases). In germline, CDR1 is MGHRA, CDR2 YSYEKL. The ends were cut back, 0 bases at V and 4 bases at J, with 16 bases in the middle. This CDR3 region has 17 residues. The CDR3 sequence: CASSQDYAGALYNEQFF. The CDR3 coding sequence is TGCGCCAGCAGCCAAGATTACGCGGGGGCCCTTTACAATGAGCAGTTCTTC.

This clone has only one observation. J is TRBJ1-4 and V is TRBV7-9; TRBD1 matches 7 bases. The CDR3 loop spans 17 amino acids. CDR1 and CDR2 (germline): SEHNR, FQNEAQ (reference sequence). The ends lost 4 bases at V and 4 bases at J; junction bases unmatched: 12. As DNA, the CDR3 is TGTGCCAGCAGCTCCCTCGCCGGGACAGCTATTAATGAAAAACTGTTTTTT. It yields the protein CASSSLAGTAINEKLFF.

The sample holds a few counts of this clone. The chain carries TRBV7-8 and TRBJ1-1, with 7 bases aligning to TRBD1. The CDR3 totals 15 residues. The germline CDR1 and CDR2 sequences are SGHVS and FQNEAQ. J was trimmed by 4 bases and V by 5 bases; bases with no gene match: 10. The CDR3 sequence is CASSRTDRRATEAFF. CDR3 bases: TGTGCCAGCAGCCGCACGGACAGGCGGGCCACTGAAGCTTTCTTT.

The rearrangement links TRBV6-6 to TRBJ1-6, with D unresolved. V was shortened by 2 bases and J by 6 bases, with 5 bases between the two germline ends. CDR3 size: 13 residues. Germline V gene data show CDR1 as MNHNY and CDR2 as SVGAGI (reference sequence). The CDR3 DNA is TGTGCCAGCAGTTACAATCTTAATTCACCCCTCCACTTT. Its translation is CASSYNLNSPLHF.

V is TRBV9 and J is TRBJ2-1, with D uncertain. Trimming took 4 bases from V and 4 from J, leaving 3 bases between them. The CDR3 consists of 11 residues. Germline CDR1 SGDLS, CDR2 YYNGEE. In DNA form, the CDR3 reads TGTGCCAGCAGCCCATACAATGAGCAGTTCTTC. This translates into CASSPYNEQFF.

The chain employs TRBV6-6 and TRBJ1-2; 10 bases match TRBD1. J was trimmed by 6 bases and V by 8 bases; bases with no gene match: 3. The CDR3 runs 12 residues. CDR1 and CDR2 (germline): MNHNY, SVGAGI (reference sequence). The CDR3 spells CASAGQGDGYTF. CDR3 sequence (DNA): TGTGCCAGCGCCGGACAGGGGGATGGCTACACCTTC.

J is TRBJ2-5 and V is TRBV7-3, with a tentative D call TRBD2 (6 bases). Between the trimmed V and J ends, which lost 2 bases and 4 bases, there was a span of 8 bases. CDR1 is SGHTA, CDR2 FQGTGA, per germline. This CDR3 contains 13 residues. The CDR3 loop is CASSLSRGETQYF. The CDR3, as DNA: TGTGCCAGCAGCTTATCGCGGGGAGAGACCCAGTACTTC. The complete variable domain, with remaining parts taken from reference TRBV7-3 and TRBJ2-5, reads GAGVSQTPSNKVTEKGKYVELRCDPISGHTALYWYRQSLGQGPEFLIYFQGTGAADDSGLPNDRFFAVRPEGSVSTLKIQRTERGDSAVYLCASSLSRGETQYFGPGTRLLVL.

V gene TRBV9 combines with J gene TRBJ1-6, with D unclear. Trimming removed 0 bases at V and 13 bases at J, with 11 bases between. Germline CDR1 SGDLS, CDR2 YYNGEE. This CDR3 contains 13 residues. This chain's CDR3 is CASSVGFSGPLHF. The CDR3 nucleotides read TGTGCCAGCAGCGTAGGATTCTCCGGGCCCCTCCACTTT.

This chain connects TRBV6-6 to TRBJ1-3; D is possibly TRBD1 (6 bases). Germline CDR1 MNHNY, CDR2 SVGAGI (reference sequence). The CDR3 is made up of 15 amino acids. V lost 2 bases and J lost 0, with 8 bases in between. CDR3: CASSYRRGSGNTIYF. The CDR3 bases are TGTGCCAGCAGTTACCGCAGGGGCTCTGGAAACACCATATATTTT.

This chain uses TRBV9 with TRBJ2-6, with 10 bases aligning to TRBD1. The germline V gene has CDR1 SGDLS and CDR2 YYNGEE. V lost 0 bases to trimming and J lost 4 bases; unmatched junction nucleotides: 4. This CDR3 has 17 residues. The CDR3 nucleotides are TGTGCCAGCAGCGTAGGGACAGGGGGTTTCGGGGCCAACGTCCTGACTTTC. It translates to CASSVGTGGFGANVLTF. The complete variable domain, with remaining parts taken from reference TRBV9 and TRBJ2-6, reads DSGVTQTPKHLITATGQRVTLRCSPRSGDLSVYWYQQSLDQGLQFLIQYYNGEERAKGNILERFSAQQFPDLHSELNLSSLELGDSALYFCASSVGTGGFGANVLTFGAGSRLTVL.

V gene TRBV5-1 combines with J gene TRBJ1-1; weak D call: TRBD1 (5 bases). The CDR3 sequence is 12 residues long. The germline V gene encodes CDR1 SGHRS and CDR2 YFSETQ. The ends were cut back, 2 bases at V and 4 bases at J, with 6 bases in the middle. The CDR3 spells CASSFGGTEAFF. In nucleotides, the CDR3 is TGCGCCAGCAGCTTCGGGGGCACTGAAGCTTTCTTT.

J is TRBJ2-1 and V is TRBV10-1; 10 bases are a match to TRBD2. V shed 6 bases and J 6 bases; nucleotides not matched to a gene: 5. The CDR3 consists of 14 residues. In germline, CDR1 is WNHNN, CDR2 SYGVQD (reference sequence). CDR3 in DNA: TGCGCCAGCAGGTCTAGCGGGGGACTCAATGAGCAGTTCTTC. Protein: CASRSSGGLNEQFF.

J is TRBJ2-1 and V is TRBV5-4; 11 bases are shared with TRBD1. CDR1 and CDR2 (germline): SGHNT, YYREEE (reference sequence). V lost 4 bases to trimming and J lost 3 bases; unmatched junction nucleotides: 3. The CDR3 runs 15 residues. The CDR3 loop reads CASSLGQGDYNEQFF. The CDR3 DNA reads TGTGCCAGCAGCCTGGGACAGGGGGACTACAATGAGCAGTTCTTC.

The chain combines TRBV25-1 with TRBJ2-7; 7 bases fit TRBD2. In germline, CDR1 is MGHDK, CDR2 SYGVNS. Germline trimming cut 3 bases from V and 5 bases from J; bases unmatched to any gene: 4. The CDR3 is 13 residues long. The CDR3 DNA follows: TGTGCCAGCAGTGAGCGGGGGTGGGACGAGCAGTACTTC. Protein: CASSERGWDEQYF.

The CDR3 bases are TGTGCCAGCAGTGAAGGGGCAGGGTACTACTACGAGCAGTACTTC. It specifies CASSEGAGYYYEQYF. This chain links TRBV6-1 with TRBJ2-7, with TRBD1 as a possible D gene (5 bases). V dropped 1 base and J dropped 3 bases, with 13 bases sitting between them. This CDR3 has 15 residues. Per the germline V gene, CDR1 is MNHNS and CDR2 is SASEGT.

The chain recombines TRBV3-1 (or the pseudogene TRBV3-2) with TRBJ1-2, with 8 nucleotides matching TRBD1. The V and J ends lost 2 bases and 4 bases, in that order; junction bases with no gene match: 9. The CDR3 has 16 residues. From germline, CDR1 is LGHDT and CDR2 YNNKEL (reference sequence). The CDR3 sequence is CASSQPGQGRGYGYTF. CDR3 DNA: TGTGCCAGCAGCCAACCCGGACAGGGAAGGGGCTATGGCTACACCTTC.

J is TRBJ1-1 and V is TRBV7-6; no clear D gene. Trimming took off 5 bases at V and 10 bases at J, with 17 bases between the two ends. From germline, CDR1 is SGHVS and CDR2 FNYEAQ. The CDR3 contains 13 residues. The DNA of the CDR3 is TGTGCCAGCAGCCCAGACACCTTCGAAGGAGCTTTCTTT. Its translation is CASSPDTFEGAFF.

V usage is TRBV2 and J usage is TRBJ1-5; 9 bases are shared with TRBD1. J gave up 4 bases and V 4 bases, and 2 bases lay outside the gene matches. The CDR3 has 14 amino acids. Germline V gene lookup returns CDR1 SNHLY and CDR2 FYNNEI. DNA for the CDR3: TGTGCCAGCAGTGGGGACAGGGAAAATCAGCCCCAGCATTTT. Protein product: CASSGDRENQPQHF.